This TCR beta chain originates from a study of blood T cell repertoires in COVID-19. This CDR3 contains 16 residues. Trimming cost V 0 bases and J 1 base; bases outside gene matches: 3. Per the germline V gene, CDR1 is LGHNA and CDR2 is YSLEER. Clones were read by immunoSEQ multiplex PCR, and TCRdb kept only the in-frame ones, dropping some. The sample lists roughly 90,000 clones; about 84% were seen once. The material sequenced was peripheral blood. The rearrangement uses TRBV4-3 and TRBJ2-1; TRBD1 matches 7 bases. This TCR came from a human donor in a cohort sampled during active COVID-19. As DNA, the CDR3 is TGCGCCAGCAGCCAAGACGGCAGGGGGTCCTACAATGAGCAGTTCTTC. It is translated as CASSQDGRGSYNEQFF.